The 5 T cell receptor beta chains reported below all come from one sample, sequenced in a study of cytomegalovirus exposure and HLA in healthy donors. The PCR was carried out with 60 Vbeta primers and 13 Jbeta primers. Assay used: immunoSEQ multiplex PCR; TCRdb lists only in-frame clones, some missing. The sample lists about 130,000 clones, around 70% occurring once. The material sequenced was PBMCs. The receptor set was obtained from a middle-aged man in good health and CMV-seropositive.

This chain uses TRBV9 with TRBJ2-1; the match to TRBD1 covers 8 bases. The CDR3 spans 16 residues. Germline CDR1 reads SGDLS; CDR2 reads YYNGEE. V was pared by 6 bases and J by 3 bases, with 11 bases of the junction left unmatched. CDR3 amino acids: CASTHLLQGGYNEQFF. CDR3 in DNA: TGTGCCAGCACTCACCTCCTACAGGGGGGCTACAATGAGCAGTTCTTC.

The chain combines TRBV9 with TRBJ2-2; 13 bases align to TRBD2. Germline lookup yields CDR1 SGDLS and CDR2 YYNGEE. V shed 3 bases, J shed 8 bases, and the junction held 7 bases outside the gene matches. The length of the CDR3 is 16 residues. The CDR3 region has the DNA TGTGCCAGCAGCGGGGGACTAGCGGGACCGAAGGGGGAGCTGTTTTTT. It is translated as CASSGGLAGPKGELFF. The full variable domain, its missing parts supplied by reference TRBV9 and TRBJ2-2, is DSGVTQTPKHLITATGQRVTLRCSPRSGDLSVYWYQQSLDQGLQFLIQYYNGEERAKGNILERFSAQQFPDLHSELNLSSLELGDSALYFCASSGGLAGPKGELFFGEGSRLTVL.

This clone was picked up one time. The rearrangement uses TRBV6-6 and TRBJ1-6; D is uncertain. The V end was cut by 7 bases, the J end by 10 bases, with 14 bases between. This CDR3 is built from 13 residues. Germline CDR1 reads MNHNY; CDR2 reads SVGAGI (reference sequence). CDR3 protein: CASTTNGESPLHF. CDR3 DNA: TGTGCCAGCACCACCAACGGGGAATCACCCCTCCACTTT.

The V and J genes are TRBV2 and TRBJ2-5; TRBD1 agrees at 8 bases. The CDR3 sequence is 14 residues long. Trimming removed 4 bases from V and 5 bases from J; junction bases left unmatched: 6. Germline CDR1 and CDR2: SNHLY and FYNNEI. In nucleotides, the CDR3 is TGTGCCAGCAGTGGCCACAGGGGGAACGAGACCCAGTACTTC. This gives the protein CASSGHRGNETQYF. Based on the CDR3 plus reference TRBV2 and TRBJ2-5, the full variable domain is EPEVTQTPSHQVTQMGQEVILRCVPISNHLYFYWYRQILGQKVEFLVSFYNNEISEKSEIFDDQFSVERPDGSNFTLKIRSTKLEDSAMYFCASSGHRGNETQYFGPGTRLLVL.

The chain couples TRBV28 to TRBJ1-1; D perhaps matches TRBD1 (5 bases). The CDR3 covers 14 residues. Between the trimmed V and J ends, which lost 6 bases and 3 bases, there was a span of 14 bases. Germline CDR1 and CDR2: MDHEN and SYDVKM. This chain's CDR3 is CASRSYVRDTEAFF. Here the CDR3 DNA reads TGTGCCAGCAGATCCTACGTCAGGGACACTGAAGCTTTCTTT.